These T cell receptor beta chains were read from a single sample in a study of blood T cells in healthy people across ages. A single record per CDR3 protein comes from TCRdb applying MiXCR to the 5' RACE reads. Here the sample spans around 940,000 distinct CDR3 sequences, about 51% being singletons. Source material: blood. Receptor source: an older woman in good health. Each CDR3 is given with its conserved first and last residue. A D gene is named only where the DNA matches it firmly. Clone size appears in some rows only: once, few, many, or a class for an expanded clone.

j_gene,d_gene,v_gene,abundance,CDR3nt,CDR3aa
TRBJ2-1,.,TRBV12-3/TRBV12-4,.,TGTGCCAGCAGTTTGGGTGGGGTTGAGCAGTTCTTC,CASSLGGVEQFF
TRBJ2-1,TRBD2,TRBV19,once,TGTGCCAGTAGTTCATTTGGCGGGAGGAATCACAATGAGCAGTTCTTC,CASSSFGGRNHNEQFF
TRBJ2-1,.,TRBV21-1,.,TGTGCCAGCAGCCGGGGGGACAGCCACAACTACAATGAGCAGTTCTTC,CASSRGDSHNYNEQFF
TRBJ2-3,.,TRBV11-2,.,TGTGCCAGCAGCCCGCTGCCGGAGAGAAGCACAGATACGCAGTATTTT,CASSPLPERSTDTQYF
TRBJ2-7,.,TRBV20-1,.,TGCAGTGCTAGAGAGGTAGGAGGGGGGACTGACTCCTACGAGCAGTACTTC,CSAREVGGGTDSYEQYF
TRBJ2-3,.,TRBV12-3/TRBV12-4,once,TGTGCCAGCGGGCAGACAGAGACGCAGTATTTT,CASGQTETQYF
TRBJ2-6,.,TRBV7-2,few,TGTGCCAGCAGCTCCTACTTAGCGACCGGGGCCAACGTCCTGACTTTC,CASSSYLATGANVLTF
TRBJ2-1,TRBD2,TRBV6-5,.,TGTGCCAGCAAGTTTGCAACGGGGGCGGGAGGGTTTGAGCAGTTCTTC,CASKFATGAGGFEQFF
TRBJ1-4,.,TRBV25-1,.,TGTGCCAGCAGTGAATTCGGGAATGAAAAACTGTTTTTT,CASSEFGNEKLFF
TRBJ2-3,TRBD2,TRBV4-2,.,TGTGCCAGCAGCCAGCTTTTACTAGCGGGAGAGACAGATACGCAGTATTTT,CASSQLLLAGETDTQYF
TRBJ1-4,TRBD1,TRBV3-1,.,TGTGCCAGCAGCTCCGAGACAGGGCGAAATGAAAAACTGTTTTTT,CASSSETGRNEKLFF
TRBJ2-1,TRBD2,TRBV24-1,many,TGTGCCACCAGTGTCGGGACTAGCGGGAGAAAATACGAGCAGTTCTTC,CATSVGTSGRKYEQFF
TRBJ2-1,.,TRBV12-3/TRBV12-4,.,TGTGCCAGCAGTTTCAGCCGGGGGATGGCTGAGCAGTTCTTC,CASSFSRGMAEQFF
TRBJ2-7,TRBD2,TRBV5-6,.,TGTGCCAGCAGCGATAGGACTAGCGGACTATACGAGCAGTACTTC,CASSDRTSGLYEQYF
TRBJ2-7,TRBD2,TRBV29-1,.,TGCAGCGTTACTAGTTTAGCGGGATACGAGCAGTACTTC,CSVTSLAGYEQYF
TRBJ2-7,TRBD1,TRBV6-5,.,TGTGCCAGCAGTTTCCTGACAGGGTGGGGGCAGTACTTC,CASSFLTGWGQYF
TRBJ2-2,TRBD2,TRBV7-2,.,TGTGCCAGCAGCTTACTAGCGGGACCCACCGGGGAGCTGTTTTTT,CASSLLAGPTGELFF
TRBJ2-7,TRBD2,TRBV20-1,.,TGCAGTGCTAGAGAGCAGACTAGCGGGAGTATAACCCAGTACTTC,CSAREQTSGSITQYF
TRBJ1-1,TRBD1,TRBV2,.,TGTGCCGGCAGGACCGGGACAGGAGAGGCTTTCTTT,CAGRTGTGEAFF
TRBJ2-2,TRBD2,TRBV27,.,TGTGCCAGCAGTCCCCGGACTAGCCCGAACACCGGGGAGCTGTTTTTT,CASSPRTSPNTGELFF
TRBJ1-3,.,TRBV7-8,.,TGTGCCAGCAGCTTAGGTTCCGGACCGGGCTCTGGAAACACCATATATTTT,CASSLGSGPGSGNTIYF
TRBJ2-4,.,TRBV20-1,.,TGCAGTGCTAGACAGCTTATGGGGCTGGATCAGTACTTC,CSARQLMGLDQYF
TRBJ2-3,TRBD2,TRBV3-1,.,TGTGCCAGCAGCCAAACGACTAGCGCCGTTTCGCCGCAGTATTTT,CASSQTTSAVSPQYF
TRBJ2-7,.,TRBV4-2,few,TGTGCCAGCAGCCAAGGGGGGCACCGATCCGGGACAATGGACGAGCAGTACTTC,CASSQGGHRSGTMDEQYF
TRBJ2-4,TRBD1,TRBV28,few,TGTGCCAGCAGTTTCCGACCCGGACAGGGATTAGCCAAAAACATTCAGTACTTC,CASSFRPGQGLAKNIQYF
TRBJ2-1,TRBD2,TRBV20-1,few,TGCAGTGCTAGAGAGGCGCGGGAGGGCCTCAATGAGCAGTTCTTC,CSAREAREGLNEQFF
TRBJ2-3,.,TRBV12-3/TRBV12-4,.,TGTGCCAGCAGTTTAACGGAGCGCACAGATACGCAGTATTTT,CASSLTERTDTQYF
TRBJ2-7,TRBD2,TRBV19,.,TGTGCCAGTAAGCCTAGCGGGATGTTCAGCGCCGAGCAGTACTTC,CASKPSGMFSAEQYF
TRBJ2-5,TRBD1,TRBV7-9,many,TGTGCCAGCAGCCCCCGGGACAGGGAAGAGACCCAGTACTTC,CASSPRDREETQYF
TRBJ2-1,TRBD1,TRBV29-1,once,TGCAGCGTTGTCGGACAGGGCCCCGGGAGTCGTTACAATGAGCAGTTCTTC,CSVVGQGPGSRYNEQFF
TRBJ2-3,TRBD2,TRBV13,.,TGTGCCAGCAGCCCAGGGCAACTAGCGGGAGAACAACTCTACACAGATACGCAGTATTTT,CASSPGQLAGEQLYTDTQYF
TRBJ2-5,TRBD2,TRBV6-6,.,TGTGCCAGCAGTTACCAAGCGGGAGATGCAGAGACCCAGTACTTC,CASSYQAGDAETQYF
TRBJ2-1,TRBD2,TRBV7-9,once,TGTGCCAGCGGCGCGACTAGCGCTAATGAGCAGTTCTTC,CASGATSANEQFF
TRBJ2-7,TRBD2,TRBV7-2,few,TGTGCCAGCAGCTCTCGCGGACTAGGTGGCTACGAGCAGTACTTC,CASSSRGLGGYEQYF
TRBJ2-4,.,TRBV20-1,.,TGCAGTGCTAGTCCCTTCGTTTTCGTCTCCAAAAACATTCAGTACTTC,CSASPFVFVSKNIQYF
TRBJ2-3,.,TRBV9,.,TGTGCCAGCAGCGTAGCCGGGCAGGGGACAGATACGCAGTATTTT,CASSVAGQGTDTQYF
TRBJ2-7,.,TRBV6-2/TRBV6-3,.,TGTGCCAGCAAACATCCTTACGAGCAGTACTTC,CASKHPYEQYF
TRBJ2-1,.,TRBV28,few,TGTGCCAGCAGAATAAGCTCCTACAATGAGCAGTTCTTC,CASRISSYNEQFF
TRBJ1-6,.,TRBV7-3,.,TGTGCCAGCAGCATCGACGGTTATAATTCACCCCTCCACTTT,CASSIDGYNSPLHF
TRBJ1-2,.,TRBV24-1,.,TGTGCCACCAGGGAGGCGGATCACTATGGCTACACCTTC,CATREADHYGYTF
TRBJ2-7,TRBD1,TRBV24-1,few,TGTGCCACCAGTGAAGGGACAGGGGGCTTTTACGAGCAGTACTTC,CATSEGTGGFYEQYF
TRBJ2-1,.,TRBV13,once,TGTACCAGCAGCTACAATGGGGGTTTCCTAAACAATGAGCAGTTCTTC,CTSSYNGGFLNNEQFF
TRBJ2-5,.,TRBV15,.,TGTGCCACCAGCAGGGAGACAGCTAAAGGGACCCAGTACTTC,CATSRETAKGTQYF
TRBJ1-2,.,TRBV20-1,few,TGCAGTGCTTCTACCAACCGAAACAGCGCCAACTATGGCTACACCTTC,CSASTNRNSANYGYTF
TRBJ2-7,.,TRBV4-2,.,TGTGCCAGCAGCGACGGGATCGGTTACGAGCAGTACTTC,CASSDGIGYEQYF
TRBJ1-1,TRBD1,TRBV19,.,TGTGCCAGTAGTGGACAGGGTGTGGGGGAGGACACTGAAGCTTTCTTT,CASSGQGVGEDTEAFF
TRBJ1-1,.,TRBV29-1,.,TGCAGCGGGACGAGGGGGGGGAACACTGAAGCTTTCTTT,CSGTRGGNTEAFF
TRBJ1-5,.,TRBV3-1,few,TGTGCCAGCAGCCAGGGGCCCAATCAGCCCCAGCATTTT,CASSQGPNQPQHF
TRBJ1-2,TRBD1,TRBV30,.,TGTGCCTGGAGGGAGCATAGGGGACAGGGGGATGTTGGCTACACCTTC,CAWREHRGQGDVGYTF
TRBJ1-2,.,TRBV6-1,few,TGTGCCAGCAGTGAAGCCCCGCCCGGGGCTAACTATGGCTACACCTTC,CASSEAPPGANYGYTF
TRBJ1-5,.,TRBV6-5,.,TGTGCCAGCAGACAAACAGGGAATAGCAATCAGCCCCAGCATTTT,CASRQTGNSNQPQHF
TRBJ2-1,.,TRBV11-1,.,TGTGCCAGCAGCTTAGAGGCCCTGACTTACAATGAGCAGTTCTTC,CASSLEALTYNEQFF
TRBJ2-5,TRBD2,TRBV20-1,.,TGCAGTGCTAGATCCCCAACGGGAGTCCCTAGCGGGAGGGCTCGGGAGACCCAGTACTTC,CSARSPTGVPSGRARETQYF
TRBJ2-3,.,TRBV7-6,.,TGTGCCAGCAGCCAGCAGGCAGGCCGGCGGACAGATACGCAGTATTTT,CASSQQAGRRTDTQYF
TRBJ1-3,.,TRBV3-1,.,TGTGCCAGCAGCCCCGGACGAAACACCATATATTTT,CASSPGRNTIYF
TRBJ2-3,TRBD2,TRBV12-5,.,TGTGCTAGTGGTTGGGGCCTTCGGGAGGCAGATACGCAGTATTTT,CASGWGLREADTQYF
TRBJ2-3,TRBD2,TRBV20-1,.,TGCAGTGCCCAGGCGGGCCGGGAGGGACTCACAGATACGCAGTATTTT,CSAQAGREGLTDTQYF
TRBJ1-2,.,TRBV11-2,few,TGTGCCAGCAGCTTAGAATCTGGGTTTCCCTATGGCTACACCTTC,CASSLESGFPYGYTF